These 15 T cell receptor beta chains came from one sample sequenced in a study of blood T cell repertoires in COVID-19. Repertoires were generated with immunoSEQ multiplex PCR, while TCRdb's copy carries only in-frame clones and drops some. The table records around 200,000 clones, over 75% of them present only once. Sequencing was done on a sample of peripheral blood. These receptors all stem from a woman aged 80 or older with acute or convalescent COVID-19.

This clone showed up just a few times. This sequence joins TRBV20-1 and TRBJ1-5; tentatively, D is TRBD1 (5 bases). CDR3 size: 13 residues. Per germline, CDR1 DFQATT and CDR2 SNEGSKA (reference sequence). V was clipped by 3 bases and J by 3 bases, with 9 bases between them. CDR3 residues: CSASGAPNQPQHF. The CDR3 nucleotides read TGCAGTGCTAGTGGGGCCCCCAATCAGCCCCAGCATTTT.

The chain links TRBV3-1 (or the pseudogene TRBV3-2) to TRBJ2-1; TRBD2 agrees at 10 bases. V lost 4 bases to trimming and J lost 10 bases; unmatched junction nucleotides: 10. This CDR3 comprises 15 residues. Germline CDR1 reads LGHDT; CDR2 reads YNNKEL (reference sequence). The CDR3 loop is CASSLSGGAIEEQFF. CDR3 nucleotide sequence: TGTGCCAGCAGCCTCAGCGGGGGGGCGATTGAAGAGCAGTTCTTC.

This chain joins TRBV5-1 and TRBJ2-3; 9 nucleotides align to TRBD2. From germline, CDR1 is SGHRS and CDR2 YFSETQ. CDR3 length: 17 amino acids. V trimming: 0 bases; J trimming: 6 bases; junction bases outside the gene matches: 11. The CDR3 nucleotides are TGCGCCAGCAGCTTGGGTTTGCTAGCGGGATCATTGGATACGCAGTATTTT. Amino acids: CASSLGLLAGSLDTQYF.

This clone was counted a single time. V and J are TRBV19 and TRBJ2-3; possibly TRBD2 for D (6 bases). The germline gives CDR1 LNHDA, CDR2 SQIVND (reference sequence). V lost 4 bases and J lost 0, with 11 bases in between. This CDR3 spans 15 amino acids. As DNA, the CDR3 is TGTGCCAGTAGTACCCGTGGGGGGAGCACAGATACGCAGTATTTT. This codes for CASSTRGGSTDTQYF.

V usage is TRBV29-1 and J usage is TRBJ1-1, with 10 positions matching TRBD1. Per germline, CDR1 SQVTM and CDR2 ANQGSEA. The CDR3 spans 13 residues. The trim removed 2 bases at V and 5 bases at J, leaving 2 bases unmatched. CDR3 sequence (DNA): TGCAGCGTTGAAATGGGACAGGGGACTGAAGCTTTCTTT. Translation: CSVEMGQGTEAFF.

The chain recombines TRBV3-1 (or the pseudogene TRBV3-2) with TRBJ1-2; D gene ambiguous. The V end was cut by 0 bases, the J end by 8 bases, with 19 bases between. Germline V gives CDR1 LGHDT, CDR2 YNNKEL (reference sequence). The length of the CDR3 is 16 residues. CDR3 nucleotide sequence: TGTGCCAGCAGCCAAGATGGACTGAGGAGGTCATTGGGCTACACCTTC. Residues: CASSQDGLRRSLGYTF.

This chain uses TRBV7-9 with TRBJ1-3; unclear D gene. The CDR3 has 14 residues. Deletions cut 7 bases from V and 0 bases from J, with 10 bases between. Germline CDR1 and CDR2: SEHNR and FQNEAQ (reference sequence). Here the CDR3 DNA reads TGTGCCAGCACCTTCACGAGCTCTGGAAACACCATATATTTT. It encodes CASTFTSSGNTIYF. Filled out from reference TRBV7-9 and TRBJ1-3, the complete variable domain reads DTGVSQNPRHKITKRGQNVTFRCDPISEHNRLYWYRQTLGQGPEFLTYFQNEAQLEKSRLLSDRFSAERPKGSFSTLEIQRTEQGDSAMYLCASTFTSSGNTIYFGEGSWLTVV.

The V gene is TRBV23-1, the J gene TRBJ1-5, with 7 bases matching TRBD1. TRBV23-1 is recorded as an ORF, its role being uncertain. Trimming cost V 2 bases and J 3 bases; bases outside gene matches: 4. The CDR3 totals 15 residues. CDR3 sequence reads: CASSQKGTDNQPQHF. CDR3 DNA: TGCGCCAGCAGTCAAAAGGGGACAGACAATCAGCCCCAGCATTTT.

The CDR3 protein is CASSTTGLGDSPLHF. The CDR3 DNA reads TGTGCCAGTAGTACGACAGGCCTGGGGGATTCACCCCTCCACTTT. The chain has TRBV19 and TRBJ1-6, with a tentative D call TRBD1 (6 bases). V gave up 4 bases and J gave up 8 bases, with 15 bases separating them. CDR3 length: 15 residues. Looked up from germline, CDR1 is LNHDA and CDR2 is SQIVND (reference sequence).

The CDR3 loop reads CASSLPGSSYNEQFF. CDR3 nucleotides: TGTGCCAGCAGCTTACCGGGGAGCTCCTACAATGAGCAGTTCTTC. The chain couples TRBV7-2 to TRBJ2-1; tentatively, D is TRBD2 (5 bases). There are 15 residues in the CDR3. Per germline, CDR1 SGHTA and CDR2 FQGNSA. Deletions cut 2 bases from V and 0 bases from J, with 8 bases between.

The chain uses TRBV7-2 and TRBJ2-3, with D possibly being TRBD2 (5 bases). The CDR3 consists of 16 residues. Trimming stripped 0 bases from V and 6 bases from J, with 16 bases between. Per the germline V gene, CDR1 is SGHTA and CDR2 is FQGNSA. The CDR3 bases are TGTGCCAGCAGCTTAGCCACAGCATACGAGGGCGATACGCAGTATTTT. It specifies CASSLATAYEGDTQYF.

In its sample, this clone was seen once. CDR3 sequence (DNA): TGTGCCAGCAGTTTATCTGGCAGGTTGCCCTATAATTCACCCCTCCACTTT. Amino acid sequence: CASSLSGRLPYNSPLHF. This chain uses TRBV27 with TRBJ1-6; D remains unclear. Trimming removed 0 bases from V and 2 bases from J, with 11 bases in between. The CDR3 has 17 residues. Germline CDR1 reads MNHEY; CDR2 reads SMNVEV (reference sequence).

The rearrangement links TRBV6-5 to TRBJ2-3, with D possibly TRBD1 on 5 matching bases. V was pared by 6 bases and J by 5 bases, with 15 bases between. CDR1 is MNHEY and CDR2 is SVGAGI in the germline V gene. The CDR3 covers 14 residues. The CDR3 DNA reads TGTGCCAGCAGACGTGAATCAGGGCTAGATACGCAGTATTTT. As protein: CASRRESGLDTQYF.

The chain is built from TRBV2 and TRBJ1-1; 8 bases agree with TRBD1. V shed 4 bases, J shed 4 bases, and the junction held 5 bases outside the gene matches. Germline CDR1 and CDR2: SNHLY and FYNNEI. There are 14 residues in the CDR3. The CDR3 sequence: CASSAEQGATEAFF. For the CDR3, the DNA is TGTGCCAGCAGTGCTGAGCAGGGGGCCACTGAAGCTTTCTTT.

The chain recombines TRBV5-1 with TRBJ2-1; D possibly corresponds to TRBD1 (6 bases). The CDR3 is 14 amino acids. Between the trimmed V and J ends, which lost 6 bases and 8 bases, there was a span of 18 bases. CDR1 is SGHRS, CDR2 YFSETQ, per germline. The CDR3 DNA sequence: TGCGCCAGCAAGGTCGGCAGGGGAGTTGATGAGCAGTTCTTC. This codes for CASKVGRGVDEQFF.